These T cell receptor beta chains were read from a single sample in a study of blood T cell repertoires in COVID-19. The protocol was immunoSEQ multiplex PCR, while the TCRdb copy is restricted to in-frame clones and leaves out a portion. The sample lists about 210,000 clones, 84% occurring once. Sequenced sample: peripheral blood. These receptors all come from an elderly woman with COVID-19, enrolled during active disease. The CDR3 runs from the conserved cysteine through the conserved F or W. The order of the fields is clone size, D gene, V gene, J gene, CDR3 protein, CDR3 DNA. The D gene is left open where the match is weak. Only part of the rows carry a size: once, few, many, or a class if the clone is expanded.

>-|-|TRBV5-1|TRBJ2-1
CASSLVPTDEQFF
TGCGCCAGCAGCTTGGTCCCCACGGATGAGCAGTTCTTC
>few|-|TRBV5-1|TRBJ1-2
CASSLDTGLGGYTF
TGCGCCAGCAGCTTGGACACGGGTTTAGGTGGCTACACCTTC
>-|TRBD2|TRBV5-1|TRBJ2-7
CASSLETSVQYF
TGCGCCAGCAGCTTGGAAACTAGCGTGCAGTACTTC
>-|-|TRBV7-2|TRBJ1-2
CASSAGIDGYTF
TGTGCCAGCAGCGCGGGGATCGATGGCTACACCTTC
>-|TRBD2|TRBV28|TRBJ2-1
CASSAQTSGRAEQFF
TGTGCCAGCAGTGCCCAGACTAGCGGGAGGGCTGAGCAGTTCTTC
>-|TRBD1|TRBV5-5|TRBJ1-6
CASSSAGQGNSPLHF
TGTGCCAGCAGCTCCGCCGGACAGGGTAATTCACCCCTCCACTTT
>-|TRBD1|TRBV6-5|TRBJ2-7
CASIPTTGNYEQYF
TGTGCCAGCATTCCTACGACAGGGAACTACGAGCAGTACTTC
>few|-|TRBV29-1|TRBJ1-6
CSALDRPNSPLHF
TGCAGCGCCCTGGACAGACCTAATTCACCCCTCCACTTT
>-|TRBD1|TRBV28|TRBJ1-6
CASSSGQGDSPLHF
TGTGCCAGCAGTTCTGGACAGGGCGATTCACCCCTCCACTTT
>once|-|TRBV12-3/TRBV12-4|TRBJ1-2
CASSLGGEYGYTF
TGTGCCAGCAGTTTGGGGGGGGAATATGGCTACACCTTC
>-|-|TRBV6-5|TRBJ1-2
CASSYSGGQGYTF
TGTGCCAGCAGTTACTCGGGAGGGCAAGGCTACACCTTC
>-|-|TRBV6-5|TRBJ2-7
CASSPPDGYEQYF
TGTGCCAGCAGTCCCCCCGACGGGTACGAGCAGTACTTC
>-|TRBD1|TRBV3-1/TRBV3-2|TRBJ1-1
CASSRGDRNTEAFF
TGTGCCAGCAGCCGGGGGGACAGGAACACTGAAGCTTTCTTT
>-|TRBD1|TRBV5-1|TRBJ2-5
CASSLTGQGSETQYF
TGCGCCAGCAGCCTTACGGGACAGGGGAGCGAGACCCAGTACTTC
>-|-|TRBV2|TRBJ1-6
CASGESTYNSPLHF
TGTGCCAGCGGGGAGAGCACCTATAATTCACCCCTCCACTTT
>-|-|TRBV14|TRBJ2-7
CASSQGQAPSYEQYF
TGTGCCAGCAGCCAGGGGCAGGCCCCCTCCTACGAGCAGTACTTC
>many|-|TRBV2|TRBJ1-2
CASLPRGPGLPLSSYGYTF
TGTGCCAGCCTCCCGAGAGGTCCGGGACTACCACTGTCTTCTTATGGCTACACCTTC
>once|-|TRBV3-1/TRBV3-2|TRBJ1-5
CASSQDTGGRPQHF
TGTGCCAGCAGCCAAGATACTGGAGGGCGGCCCCAGCATTTT
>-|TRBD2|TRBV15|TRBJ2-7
CATSRSLGGNLREQYF
TGTGCCACCAGCAGATCACTCGGGGGGAACCTACGGGAGCAGTACTTC
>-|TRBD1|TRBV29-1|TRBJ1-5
CSVGDRSNQPQHF
TGCAGCGTTGGGGACAGAAGCAATCAGCCCCAGCATTTT
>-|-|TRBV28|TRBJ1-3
CASSLEARSSGNTIYF
TGTGCCAGCAGTTTAGAGGCCCGAAGCTCTGGAAACACCATATATTTT
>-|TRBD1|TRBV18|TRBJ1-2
CASSPPGQNYGYTF
TGTGCCAGCTCACCCCCGGGACAGAACTATGGCTACACCTTC
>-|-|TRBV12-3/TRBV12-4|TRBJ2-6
CASSFTGANVLTF
TGTGCCAGCAGTTTTACTGGGGCCAACGTCCTGACTTTC
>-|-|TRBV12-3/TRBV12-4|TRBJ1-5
CASSLRGPQHF
TGTGCCAGCAGTCTCCGGGGGCCCCAGCATTTT
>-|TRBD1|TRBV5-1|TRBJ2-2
CASSTAGTGALLNTGELFF
TGCGCCAGCAGCACTGCCGGGACAGGGGCCCTATTGAACACCGGGGAGCTGTTTTTT
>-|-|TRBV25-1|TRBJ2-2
CASRPRTGELFF
TGTGCCAGCAGACCCAGGACCGGGGAGCTGTTTTTT
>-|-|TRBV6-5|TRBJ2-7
CASKQRQTYYEQYF
TGTGCCAGCAAACAACGACAAACTTACTACGAGCAGTACTTC
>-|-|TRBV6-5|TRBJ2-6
CAGSSGAGANVLTF
TGTGCCGGCAGTTCAGGGGCCGGGGCCAACGTCCTGACTTTC
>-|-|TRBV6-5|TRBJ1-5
CASSYDPGGNQPQHF
TGTGCCAGCAGTTACGATCCAGGGGGCAATCAGCCCCAGCATTTT
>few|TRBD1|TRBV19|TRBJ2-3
CASSIDGGGGQVPDTQYF
TGTGCCAGTAGTATAGATGGGGGTGGGGGACAGGTTCCAGATACGCAGTATTTT
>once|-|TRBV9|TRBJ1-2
CASSVAPQEGKYGYTF
TGTGCCAGCAGCGTAGCCCCTCAGGAGGGGAAATATGGCTACACCTTC
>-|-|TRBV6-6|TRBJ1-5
CASRLTGDNQPQHF
TGTGCCAGCAGACTGACAGGAGACAATCAGCCCCAGCATTTT
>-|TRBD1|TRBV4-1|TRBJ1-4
CASSLGQGGEKLFF
TGCGCCAGCAGCCTGGGACAGGGGGGGGAAAAACTGTTTTTT
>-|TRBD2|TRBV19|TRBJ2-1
CASRPSGTRYNEQFF
TGTGCCAGTAGGCCTTCCGGGACTAGATACAATGAGCAGTTCTTC
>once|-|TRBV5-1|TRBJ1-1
CASSPNPGGTEAFF
TGCGCCAGCAGCCCCAACCCCGGGGGCACTGAAGCTTTCTTT
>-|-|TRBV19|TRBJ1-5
CASSIGLQRPNQPQHF
TGTGCCAGTAGTATAGGATTACAGAGACCTAATCAGCCCCAGCATTTT
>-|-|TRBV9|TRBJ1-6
CASSVGGDSPLHF
TGTGCCAGCAGCGTAGGAGGCGATTCACCCCTCCACTTT
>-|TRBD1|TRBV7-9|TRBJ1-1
CASSQGGLGEAFF
TGTGCCAGCAGCCAGGGGGGCCTCGGGGAAGCTTTCTTT
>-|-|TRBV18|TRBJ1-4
CASSSLGGPEKLFF
TGTGCCAGCTCATCCTTGGGGGGGCCCGAAAAACTGTTTTTT
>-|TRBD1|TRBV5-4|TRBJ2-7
CASSLLGGLNTYEQYF
TGTGCCAGCAGCCTCCTAGGGGGCCTGAACACCTACGAGCAGTACTTC
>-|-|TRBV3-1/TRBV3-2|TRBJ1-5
CASSQAGSNQPQHF
TGTGCCAGCAGCCAGGCCGGGAGCAATCAGCCCCAGCATTTT
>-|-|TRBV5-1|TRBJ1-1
CASSLQGGNTEAFF
TGCGCCAGCAGCCTCCAAGGAGGGAACACTGAAGCTTTCTTT
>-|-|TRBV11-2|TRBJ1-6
CASSLVRSSNSPLHF
TGTGCCAGCAGCTTAGTTAGGAGCAGTAATTCACCCCTCCACTTT
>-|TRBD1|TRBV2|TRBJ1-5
CASSGVGQGNQPQHF
TGTGCCAGCAGTGGAGTGGGACAGGGGAATCAGCCCCAGCATTTT
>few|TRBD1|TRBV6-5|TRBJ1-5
CASLTGGPPNQPQHF
TGTGCCAGCCTAACAGGGGGGCCGCCCAATCAGCCCCAGCATTTT
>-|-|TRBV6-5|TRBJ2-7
CASSYHRDYEQYF
TGTGCCAGCAGTTACCACAGAGACTACGAGCAGTACTTC
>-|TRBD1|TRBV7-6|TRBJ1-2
CASSPGQGYGYTF
TGTGCCAGCAGCCCAGGACAGGGCTATGGCTACACCTTC
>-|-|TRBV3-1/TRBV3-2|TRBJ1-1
CASSLDAGTEAFF
TGTGCCAGCAGCCTAGACGCCGGCACTGAAGCTTTCTTT
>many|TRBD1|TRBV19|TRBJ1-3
CASKGQGISGNTIYF
TGTGCCAGTAAGGGACAGGGGATCTCTGGAAACACCATATATTTT
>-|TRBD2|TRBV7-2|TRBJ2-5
CASSPGLAGGGGTQYF
TGTGCCAGCAGCCCGGGACTAGCGGGGGGAGGAGGGACCCAGTACTTC
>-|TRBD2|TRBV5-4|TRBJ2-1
CASSLGLAGSNEQFF
TGTGCCAGCAGCCTGGGACTAGCGGGCAGCAATGAGCAGTTCTTC
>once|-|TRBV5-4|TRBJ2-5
CASSGRGGETQYF
TGTGCCAGCAGCGGCAGGGGTGGGGAGACCCAGTACTTC